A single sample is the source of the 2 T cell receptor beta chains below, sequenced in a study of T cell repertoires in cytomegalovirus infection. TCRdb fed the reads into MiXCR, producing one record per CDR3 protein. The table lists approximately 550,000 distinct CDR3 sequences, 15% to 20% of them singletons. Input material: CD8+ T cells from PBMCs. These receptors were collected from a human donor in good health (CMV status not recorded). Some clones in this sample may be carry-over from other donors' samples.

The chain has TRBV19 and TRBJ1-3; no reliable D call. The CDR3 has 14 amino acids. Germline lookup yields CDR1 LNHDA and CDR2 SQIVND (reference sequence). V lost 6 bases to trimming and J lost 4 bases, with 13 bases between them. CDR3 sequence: CASSPGIHGNTIYF. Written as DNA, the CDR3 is TGTGCCAGTAGCCCCGGGATTCACGGAAACACCATATATTTT.

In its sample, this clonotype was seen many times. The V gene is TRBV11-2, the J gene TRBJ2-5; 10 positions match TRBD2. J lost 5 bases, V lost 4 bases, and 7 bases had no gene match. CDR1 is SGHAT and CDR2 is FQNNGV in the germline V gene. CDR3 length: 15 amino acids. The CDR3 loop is CASSSASGRWETQYF. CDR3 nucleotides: TGTGCCAGCAGCTCAGCTAGCGGGAGATGGGAGACCCAGTACTTC.